This T cell receptor beta chain derives from a study of T-cell reconstitution after alpha-beta-depleted transplantation in children. The study's findings and limits: Several patients had high TCRbeta diversity at day 60; it came from surviving recipient T cells and thymic progenitors. At one year after transplant, newly produced T cells mostly accounted for T-cell counts and diversity.

The TCRbeta library incorporated unique molecular identifiers. Via MiXCR, TCRdb re-called the PCR reads, giving one row per CDR3 protein. The profile covers around 960,000 distinct CDR3 sequences, with roughly 29% appearing a single time and about 28% taken by the ten largest. V gave up 7 bases and J gave up 4 bases; unmatched junction bases: 6. The CDR3 loop spans 14 amino acids. Comments on this clonotype: The antigen is unknown.

This rearrangement joins TRBV12-3 or TRBV12-4 to TRBJ2-1; TRBD1 matches 8 bases. This TCR came from a boy under two years old who had a stem cell transplant for SCID, so the T cells may come from the graft donor. Sequenced material: PBMCs, mostly from graft donor cells, taken 360 days after TCRalphabeta/CD19-depleted stem cell transplant. CDR3 sequence (DNA): TGTGCCAGCAAAAGGACAGGGAATTACAATGAGCAGTTCTTC. Residues: CASKRTGNYNEQFF.